This T cell receptor beta chain was found in a study of T cells in Graves' hyperthyroidism and ophthalmopathy. Regions amplified from RNA transcripts were the TCR beta CDR3 regions. During a first-round RT-PCR of the TCR CDR3, the HTBI primer set was used. One entry per CDR3 protein, called by TCRdb with MiXCR from the multiplex PCR reads. The sample consists of hundreds of thousands of distinct CDR3 sequences, about 15% of them appearing once. The V gene's germline CDR1 is SGHAT and CDR2 FQDESV (reference sequence). V was cut by 4 bases and J by 7 bases, with 13 bases left in between. The CDR3 has 13 residues. This clonotype was observed many times. The antigen remains undetermined. With duration under 3 months, ophthalmopathy was active: Clinical Activity Score at least 3, NOSPECS at least 4. Reasons for excluding patients were uncontrolled infection, other autoimmune disease, pregnancy or lactation.

Broader study findings: The majority of expanded thyroid clonotypes above 0.001 also appeared in blood.

This TCR was sampled from a woman aged 40 to 50 with Graves' ophthalmopathy. Sequenced material: blood. The chain recombines TRBV11-1 with TRBJ1-2; tentatively, D is TRBD1 (5 bases). CDR3 sequence reads: CASSSGLAGGYTF. CDR3 in DNA: TGTGCCAGCAGCTCGGGACTCGCAGGTGGCTACACCTTC.